A selection of T cell receptor beta chains follows, all from one sample in a study of blood T cell repertoires in COVID-19. Libraries were prepared by immunoSEQ multiplex PCR; TCRdb keeps only in-frame clonotypes and omits some of them. The sample consists of 250,000 to 350,000 clones, 90% of them appearing once. Material for sequencing was PBMCs or T cells enriched from blood (not recorded which). The source of these receptors is a woman between 18 and 29 years old with acute COVID-19. CDR3s include the opening cysteine and the closing phenylalanine or tryptophan. A D gene is named only where the DNA matches it firmly. Size values are once, few and many counts, or a class for expanded clones, and some rows have none.

j_call | clone_size | d_call | v_call | cdr3_nt | cdr3_aa
TRBJ2-7 | . | . | TRBV11-2 | TGTGCCAGCAGCCCCCAGGTGGCCTACGAGCAGTACTTC | CASSPQVAYEQYF
TRBJ1-2 | . | . | TRBV19 | TGTGCCAGTAGTAGGGGCGGGAAGAACTATGGCTACACCTTC | CASSRGGKNYGYTF
TRBJ2-5 | . | TRBD2 | TRBV19 | TGTGCCAGTAGCCCCCGGGAGGGGGGGGAGACCCAGTACTTC | CASSPREGGETQYF
TRBJ1-2 | few | . | TRBV9 | TGTGCCAGCAGTCCAGCTAACTATGGCTACACCTTC | CASSPANYGYTF
TRBJ2-5 | . | TRBD2 | TRBV5-1 | TGCGCCAGCAGCTTGGATTGGCTAGCGGGAGCGGAGACCCAGTACTTC | CASSLDWLAGAETQYF
TRBJ1-1 | once | TRBD1 | TRBV5-5 | TGTGCCAGCAGCTTGGGAGGGGGACAGGGGTTCACTGAAGCTTTCTTT | CASSLGGGQGFTEAFF
TRBJ2-2 | . | TRBD2 | TRBV3-1/TRBV3-2 | TGTGCCAGCAGTCGGGAGGAAATAACCGGGGAGCTGTTTTTT | CASSREEITGELFF
TRBJ1-1 | . | . | TRBV2 | TGTGCCAGCATAATGACAGAGACTGAAGCTTTCTTT | CASIMTETEAFF
TRBJ2-3 | . | TRBD2 | TRBV5-1 | TGCGCCAGCAGCCTAGCGGGAGGGAGTACAGATACGCAGTATTTT | CASSLAGGSTDTQYF
TRBJ1-2 | . | TRBD1 | TRBV2 | TGTGCCAGCAGGTACAGGGGAGGCGGCTACACCTTC | CASRYRGGGYTF
TRBJ2-1 | . | TRBD2 | TRBV9 | TGTGCCAGCAGCGTAGCGGGAGGGCCCCTCAATGAGCAGTTCTTC | CASSVAGGPLNEQFF
TRBJ1-2 | . | . | TRBV19 | TGTGCCAGTAGTATAGGGGGGGAGGACTATGGCTACACCTTC | CASSIGGEDYGYTF
TRBJ1-1 | . | . | TRBV11-3 | TGTGCCAGCAGCCCCCACAGCCGGGGGGCGGTAGCATGGAACACTGAAGCTTTCTTT | CASSPHSRGAVAWNTEAFF
TRBJ2-5 | . | . | TRBV12-5 | TGTGCTAGTGGTTTGGATCCTTTGGGTCCCCCGGGGGAGACCCAGTACTTC | CASGLDPLGPPGETQYF
TRBJ2-5 | . | . | TRBV11-2 | TGTGCCAGCAGCTTAGCGACTAGTCGAGAGACCCAGTACTTC | CASSLATSRETQYF
TRBJ2-1 | . | TRBD2 | TRBV19 | TGTGCCAGTAGTATAATTAGCGGGAGCAGTAAAAATGAGCAGTTCTTC | CASSIISGSSKNEQFF
TRBJ2-3 | once | . | TRBV5-1 | TGCGCCAGCAGCTTGGCGGGAGAGGCAGATACGCAGTATTTT | CASSLAGEADTQYF
TRBJ2-7 | . | . | TRBV6-2/TRBV6-3 | TGTGCCAGCAGTTACAGCTTGAATAGTCGCGAGCAGTACTTC | CASSYSLNSREQYF
TRBJ2-7 | . | TRBD1 | TRBV28 | TGTGCCAGCAGTTCATATACCGGGACAGGCTTCGCCGAGCAGTACTTC | CASSSYTGTGFAEQYF